This section outlines one TCR beta chain sequence together with its context. Its antigen has not been determined. No base-level quality is on record; no much larger clone is a single base apart. The sample is drawn from a study of blood T cell repertoires in COVID-19 (dated by TCRdb to 2018 to 2020). Context from the whole study: Collaborator samples came from the United States, Italy and Spain and covered acute and convalescent phases of COVID-19. A de-identified subject ID, COVID-19 status, age in years and sex were almost always included in the sample metadata. The prospective study material was composed of cDNA or gDNA derived from T cells, B-cell-depleted T cells, or PBMCs. The repertoires were released in a freely available public database meant as a resource for research on the immune response to SARS-CoV-2. Where available, HLA class I and class II types were taken from metadata supplied by the sample provider and were not determined by assay-based typing. Samples came from the ongoing ImmuneRACE study (first 160 participants) plus 1,254 subjects from 6 global collaborators. Deeply sampled blood TCRbeta repertoires from subjects exposed to, actively infected with, or recovered from COVID-19 were included in the dataset.

CDR1 and CDR2 are read off the germline V gene (reference sequence) as WNHNN and SYGVQD. From the cysteine up to the phenylalanine, the CDR3 has a length of 17 residues. Kept here is only the CDR3 DNA, which spans 51 bases and is read in frame from base 1. V lost 0 bases and J lost 0 bases; the stretch between them is 11 bases long. Overall results and qualifications from the work: The amount of clinical and demographic metadata varied by source and participant and was provided uncurated.

The collaborating institutions used their own protocols to collect whole blood in K2EDTA tubes. Collaborator samples were shipped for TCRbeta analysis as frozen whole blood, isolated PBMCs, or DNA extracted from either sample type. TCRbeta CDR3 regions were amplified from genomic DNA by means of the immunoSEQ Assay, a bias-controlled multiplex PCR. Per the authors' processing: The number of nucleated cells in each sample was estimated from the amplification of reference gene primers within the assay. To quantify the absolute abundance of each unique TCRbeta CDR3 rearrangement, sequence reads were collapsed and filtered. Productive Simpson clonality was computed per sample as the square root of Simpson's diversity index over productive rearrangements. TCRdb took this table from immuneACCESS and kept in-frame rearrangements with V and J called. Such tables lack part of the clones; where checked against another copy, unresolved V genes explain under half of the gap, and the rest is unexplained. The V and J calls and clone size were taken over from that table, and D and trimming were inferred from the DNA. The sample contains some 190,000 clones, roughly 85% of them found a single time. The top ten clonotypes cover 4.9% of the sample.

Sequences were obtained from peripheral blood. This receptor was obtained from a woman at least 80 years old with acute or convalescent COVID-19. The chain links TRBV10-1 with TRBJ2-2; the D gene is possibly TRBD2, with 6 bases matching. The nucleotide sequence is TGCGCCAGCAGTGAGTCAGTAGGCGGGACGAACACCGGGGAGCTGTTTTTT. Its translation is CASSESVGGTNTGELFF.